The 29 T cell receptor beta chains listed next were all sequenced from one sample in a study of blood T cell repertoires in COVID-19. Repertoires were generated with immunoSEQ multiplex PCR, while TCRdb's copy carries only in-frame clones and drops some. The sample includes some 300,000 clones, around 89% of them seen just once. The sequenced sample consisted of PBMCs or T cells enriched from blood (not recorded which). The receptors originated from a woman in her fifties or sixties in a cohort exposed to, infected with or recovered from COVID-19 (not recorded which).

The V and J genes are TRBV2 and TRBJ1-1; D is perhaps TRBD1 (6 bases). Germline assignment: CDR1 SNHLY and CDR2 FYNNEI. V gave up 4 bases and J gave up 4 bases, with 16 bases separating them. The CDR3 totals 15 residues. CDR3 sequence reads: CASSVVQGGGTEAFF. DNA of the CDR3: TGTGCCAGCAGTGTGGTACAGGGCGGGGGCACTGAAGCTTTCTTT. The whole variable domain, remainder taken from reference TRBV2 and TRBJ1-1, is EPEVTQTPSHQVTQMGQEVILRCVPISNHLYFYWYRQILGQKVEFLVSFYNNEISEKSEIFDDQFSVERPDGSNFTLKIRSTKLEDSAMYFCASSVVQGGGTEAFFGQGTRLTVV.

The gene calls are TRBV7-3 and TRBJ2-7; D ambiguous. Germline V CDR1 and CDR2: SGHTA, FQGTGA. Trimming cost V 2 bases and J 1 base, with 6 bases left between them. The CDR3 extends over 13 amino acids. As DNA, the CDR3 is TGTGCCAGCAGCTTATCAGTTTCCTACGAGCAGTACTTC. Amino acids: CASSLSVSYEQYF.

This chain joins TRBV5-4 and TRBJ1-2; tentative D call: TRBD1 (6 bases). Trimming stripped 3 bases from V and 0 bases from J, with 18 bases between. The CDR3 has 17 amino acids. From germline, CDR1 is SGHNT and CDR2 YYREEE (reference sequence). DNA for the CDR3: TGTGCCAGCAGCTGGGGGATAGGGGACAAAACTAACTATGGCTACACCTTC. Its protein is CASSWGIGDKTNYGYTF.

The rearrangement joins TRBV28 to TRBJ1-6; D may be TRBD1 (5 bases). The CDR3 covers 15 residues. Germline-derived CDR1 and CDR2 are MDHEN and SYDVKM. The V end lost 6 bases, the J end lost 7 bases, and 16 bases lay between the germline ends. CDR3 sequence reads: CASSPPGVQNSPLHF. The CDR3 DNA is TGTGCCAGCAGCCCACCGGGGGTGCAAAATTCACCCCTCCACTTT. Together with reference TRBV28 and TRBJ1-6, the CDR3 gives the full variable domain: DVKVTQSSRYLVKRTGEKVFLECVQDMDHENMFWYRQDPGLGLRLIYFSYDVKMKEKGDIPEGYSVSREKKERFSLILESASTNQTSMYLCASSPPGVQNSPLHFGNGTRLTVT.

This chain uses TRBV19 with TRBJ2-7; 9 bases match TRBD1. The CDR3 sequence is 15 residues long. The V gene end was trimmed by 3 bases and the J gene end by 4 bases; junction bases not matched to a gene: 7. CDR1 LNHDA and CDR2 SQIVND come from the germline V gene (reference sequence). The CDR3 nucleotides are TGTGCCAGTAGTATTTCTTCGACAGGGGGGTACGAGCAGTACTTC. It is translated as CASSISSTGGYEQYF.

CDR3 protein: CASTPAGGGYNEQFF. CDR3 DNA sequence: TGTGCCAGCACCCCAGCGGGAGGTGGGTATAATGAGCAGTTCTTC. The chain couples TRBV6-5 to TRBJ2-1, with 9 bases that match TRBD2. Per germline, CDR1 MNHEY and CDR2 SVGAGI. Losses at the gene ends were 7 bases for V and 7 bases for J; bases not matched to a gene: 11. The CDR3 has 15 amino acids.

This rearrangement joins TRBV29-1 to TRBJ2-5; 7 bases agree with TRBD1. The germline gives CDR1 SQVTM, CDR2 ANQGSEA. There are 15 residues in the CDR3. The ends lost 0 bases at V and 5 bases at J; junction bases unmatched: 9. This chain's CDR3 is CSVEDNVGGWETQYF. The CDR3 coding sequence is TGCAGCGTTGAAGATAATGTAGGGGGCTGGGAGACCCAGTACTTC.

The chain combines TRBV5-1 with TRBJ2-7; 12 positions agree with TRBD2. The CDR3 totals 15 residues. Germline V gene sequence: CDR1 SGHRS, CDR2 YFSETQ. V dropped 5 bases and J dropped 0; count of bases not matched to a gene: 3. As DNA, the CDR3 is TGCGCCAGCAGTTGGACTAGCGGGATCTCCTACGAGCAGTACTTC. Its protein product is CASSWTSGISYEQYF.

The chain has TRBV6-5 and TRBJ1-2; D is uncertain. With 0 bases removed from V and 2 bases from J, the gap between germline ends came to 7 bases. The germline gives CDR1 MNHEY, CDR2 SVGAGI. The length of the CDR3 is 14 residues. CDR3 protein: CASSYSTENYGYTF. The CDR3 DNA sequence: TGTGCCAGCAGTTACTCGACGGAGAACTATGGCTACACCTTC.

The chain joins TRBV6-5 to TRBJ2-4; 9 positions agree with TRBD1. This CDR3 comprises 14 residues. Germline V CDR1 and CDR2: MNHEY, SVGAGI. Losses at the gene ends were 11 bases for V and 7 bases for J; bases not matched to a gene: 12. The CDR3 is CARWTGTGTNIQYF. The CDR3 DNA follows: TGTGCCCGTTGGACCGGGACAGGGACCAACATTCAGTACTTC.

J is TRBJ2-2 and V is TRBV24-1, with 8 bases matching TRBD1. The trim removed 3 bases at V and 6 bases at J, leaving 17 bases unmatched. The CDR3 spans 19 residues. Per germline, CDR1 KGHDR and CDR2 SFDVKD. In DNA form, the CDR3 reads TGTGCCACCAGTGATCCCGCCCTTTCCGGGACAGGATTGTCCGGGGAGCTGTTTTTT. This codes for CATSDPALSGTGLSGELFF.

The chain couples TRBV14 to TRBJ2-7, with D perhaps matching TRBD2 (6 bases). CDR3 length equals 16 residues. With 0 bases removed from V and 3 bases from J, the gap between germline ends came to 15 bases. The germline CDR1 and CDR2 sequences are SGHDN and FVKESK. CDR3 DNA sequence: TGTGCCAGCAGCCAAGATTCGGGACTGGACATCTACGAGCAGTACTTC. Translated, it gives CASSQDSGLDIYEQYF.

The genes are TRBV11-2 and TRBJ2-2; D unclear. V shed 2 bases and J shed 3 bases, with 10 bases lying between them. Germline lookup yields CDR1 SGHAT and CDR2 FQNNGV. This CDR3 comprises 15 residues. The CDR3 DNA reads as TGTGCCAGCAGCTTATCCCGAACTCACACCGGGGAGCTGTTTTTT. It is translated as CASSLSRTHTGELFF.

The genes are TRBV4-3 and TRBJ2-1; 15 bases are shared with TRBD2. CDR1 and CDR2 (germline): LGHNA, YSLEER. Unmatched junction bases numbered 11, after V lost 3 bases and J lost 8 bases. The CDR3 sequence is 18 residues long. CDR3 loop: CASSQGTSGRTSIYEQFF. CDR3 DNA sequence: TGCGCCAGCAGCCAGGGGACTAGCGGGAGGACCTCTATCTATGAGCAGTTCTTC.

V gene TRBV7-8 combines with J gene TRBJ2-1; D unresolved. With 0 bases removed from V and 7 bases from J, the gap between germline ends came to 7 bases. Germline V CDR1 and CDR2: SGHVS, FQNEAQ. The CDR3 is 13 residues long. In DNA form, the CDR3 reads TGTGCCAGCAGCTTAGCGCTTCGGAATGAGCAGTTCTTC. This sequence encodes CASSLALRNEQFF.

V gene TRBV5-1 combines with J gene TRBJ2-1; TRBD2 aligns across 14 bases. Germline assignment: CDR1 SGHRS and CDR2 YFSETQ. V shed 4 bases and J 7 bases; nucleotides not matched to a gene: 7. The length of the CDR3 is 16 residues. CDR3 loop: CASSPYGTSGRNEQFF. As DNA, the CDR3 is TGCGCCAGCAGCCCCTATGGGACTAGCGGGAGAAATGAGCAGTTCTTC.

The rearrangement links TRBV5-1 to TRBJ2-3; D possibly corresponds to TRBD2 (6 bases). Trimming pared 0 bases from V and 1 base from J, leaving 21 bases between. In germline, CDR1 is SGHRS, CDR2 YFSETQ. This CDR3 is built from 19 residues. DNA for the CDR3: TGCGCCAGCAGCTTGGGACTATCTTACCTGGAGGGGCGCACAGATACGCAGTATTTT. Translation: CASSLGLSYLEGRTDTQYF.

This chain links TRBV25-1 with TRBJ2-3, with 11 bases lining up with TRBD2. The germline V gene has CDR1 MGHDK and CDR2 SYGVNS. The CDR3 is 15 amino acids. V lost 8 bases and J lost 3; bases outside the gene matches: 7. Here the CDR3 reads CASGRLAGSTDTQYF. CDR3 coding DNA: TGTGCCAGCGGTAGACTAGCGGGATCTACAGATACGCAGTATTTT.

For the CDR3, the DNA is TGTGCCAGCAGTTTACCGGACAGGCACCACCTAGGTCCGAACACTGAAGCTTTCTTT. This encodes CASSLPDRHHLGPNTEAFF. The rearrangement links TRBV27 to TRBJ1-1; TRBD1 agrees at 7 bases. V gave up 2 bases and J gave up 1 base; unmatched junction bases: 16. The CDR3 contains 19 residues. The germline gives CDR1 MNHEY, CDR2 SMNVEV (reference sequence).

The rearrangement uses TRBV7-9 and TRBJ1-1; D unresolved. Germline V gene data show CDR1 as SEHNR and CDR2 as FQNEAQ (reference sequence). Deletions cut 0 bases from V and 3 bases from J, with 11 bases between. CDR3 length: 15 amino acids. In nucleotides, the CDR3 is TGTGCCAGCAGCTTAGCGAGGGAAGGGCACACTGAAGCTTTCTTT. Translated, it gives CASSLAREGHTEAFF.

The chain recombines TRBV28 with TRBJ1-6, with TRBD1 matching 7 bases. The CDR3 consists of 14 residues. With V trimmed by 4 bases and J by 7 bases, 4 bases remained unmatched. Per the germline V gene, CDR1 is MDHEN and CDR2 is SYDVKM. CDR3 nucleotides: TGTGCCAGCAGTTCGGACAGGCTGAATTCACCCCTCCACTTT. It yields the protein CASSSDRLNSPLHF.

The chain carries TRBV30 and TRBJ1-5; TRBD1 matches 9 bases. The CDR3 runs 15 residues. CDR1 and CDR2 from the germline V gene are GTSNPN and SVGIG (reference sequence). With V trimmed by 5 bases and J by 1 base, 6 bases remained unmatched. This chain's CDR3 is CAWDRDRASNQPQHF. The CDR3 region has the DNA TGTGCCTGGGACCGGGACAGGGCAAGCAATCAGCCCCAGCATTTT.

This clone was seen only a few times. The rearrangement joins TRBV7-2 to TRBJ2-1, with 7 bases fitting TRBD1. V lost 6 bases and J lost 5; bases outside the gene matches: 4. Germline assignment: CDR1 SGHTA and CDR2 FQGNSA. This CDR3 spans 13 amino acids. The CDR3 protein is CASSFQGDNEQFF. CDR3 in DNA: TGTGCCAGCAGTTTTCAGGGGGACAATGAGCAGTTCTTC. Full variable domain (remainder filled in from reference TRBV7-2 and TRBJ2-1): GAGVSQSPSNKVTEKGKDVELRCDPISGHTALYWYRQSLGQGLEFLIYFQGNSAPDKSGLPSDRFSAERTGGSVSTLTIQRTQQEDSAVYLCASSFQGDNEQFFGPGTRLTVL.

The CDR3, as DNA: TGTGCCAGCAGCTCTAAAGAGACCCAGTACTTC. Protein sequence: CASSSKETQYF. The rearrangement links TRBV28 to TRBJ2-5; D remains ambiguous. V was cut by 6 bases and J by 3 bases, with 5 bases left in between. The CDR3 length is 11 residues. Germline CDR1 and CDR2: MDHEN and SYDVKM.

The V and J genes are TRBV28 and TRBJ2-4, with D possibly TRBD1 on 6 matching bases. This CDR3 has 15 residues. Germline values: CDR1 MDHEN, CDR2 SYDVKM. With 5 bases removed from V and 0 bases from J, the gap between germline ends came to 11 bases. In DNA, the CDR3 is TGTGCCAGCAGTCAACGGACAGTAGCCAAAAACATTCAGTACTTC. Translation: CASSQRTVAKNIQYF.

The sample holds one count of this clone. The chain uses TRBV11-1 and TRBJ2-1; possibly TRBD2 for D (5 bases). V lost 2 bases, J lost 5 bases, and 13 bases lay in between. CDR1 SGHAT and CDR2 FQDESV come from the germline V gene (reference sequence). This CDR3 spans 15 amino acids. CDR3 in amino acids: CASSLLASHDNEQFF. The CDR3 coding sequence is TGTGCCAGCAGCTTATTGGCTAGCCACGACAATGAGCAGTTCTTC.

CDR3 amino acids: CASSAGKGQGRRETQYF. In DNA, the CDR3 is TGTGCCAGCAGCGCGGGAAAGGGACAGGGAAGGAGAGAGACCCAGTACTTC. The V call is TRBV6-2 or TRBV6-3, the J call TRBJ2-5, with TRBD1 matching over 9 bases. This CDR3 is 17 amino acids long. V lost 6 bases, J lost 4 bases, and 15 bases stayed unmatched. Germline V lookup: CDR1 MNHEY, CDR2 SVGEGT.

The chain has TRBV7-2 and TRBJ1-1; D is ambiguous. V was clipped by 7 bases and J by 0 bases, with 12 bases between them. CDR3 length: 14 residues. Germline V gene sequence: CDR1 SGHTA, CDR2 FQGNSA. CDR3 region: CASTPQILNTEAFF. The CDR3 DNA reads as TGTGCCAGCACCCCCCAAATCCTGAACACTGAAGCTTTCTTT.

The J gene is TRBJ1-1, the V gene TRBV11-1, with D hard to call. The CDR3 loop spans 13 amino acids. Trimming left V 0 bases short and J 8 bases short, with 10 bases between. CDR1 is SGHAT, CDR2 FQDESV, per germline (reference sequence). The CDR3 DNA is TGTGCCAGCAGCTTAGCGGGCCGTCTCGAAGCTTTCTTT. Encoded protein: CASSLAGRLEAFF.